This entry features one T cell receptor (beta chain) sequence. The target of this receptor is not known. No quality values exist for individual bases; no much larger clone is one base distant. Library preparation was by the immunoSEQ multiplex PCR assay. For most patients, genomic DNA was isolated using the Qiagen DNeasy Blood and Tissue Kit and was shipped frozen to Adaptive Biotechnologies for TCR sequencing. Adaptive Biotechnologies carried out high-throughput TCR-beta CDR3 sequencing of genomic DNA for most patients. Processing in the source paper ran as follows. Adaptive's ImmunoSEQ software supplied the TCR sequencing data for roughly 17 patients, while MiXCR and VDJtools were used to process three other patients. To correct CD4 versus CD8 sorting errors, any sequence found in both subsets at a frequency ratio below 5:1 was removed. CDR3 nucleotide sequences shared by donor and recipient were removed because the origin of these sequences could not be assigned. To count as alloreactive, a clone needed at least 2-fold expansion over unstimulated cells and a minimum CFSE-low frequency of 0.002% (template counts) or 0.001% (read counts). Clones detected in sequenced pre-transplant spleen, lymph node, or MLR CFSE-low populations of the donor or recipient were defined as mappable. The cumulative frequency of alloreactive clones was calculated as a percentage of all sequences, weighted by copy number. TCRdb mirrors the immuneACCESS table, restricted to in-frame sequences. Some clones are absent from its copies; in checked studies, under half trace to an unresolved V gene, and the reason for the others is unknown. The V and J calls and the clone size are those of that table, but D and trimming were determined from the DNA. The sample records approximately 110,000 clones, roughly 92% of which are singletons. The ten largest clones represent about 0.2% of the sample.

These data belong to a study of graft-versus-host responses after intestinal transplantation (dated by TCRdb to about 2021). For the wider study: The transplants that recipients received were multivisceral, liver-intestinal, or isolated intestinal. Anti-thymocyte globulin induction was given to all recipients, followed by maintenance tacrolimus and steroids for two to three years. To identify alloreactive clones, pre-transplant mixed lymphocyte reaction products were sequenced and then compared with unstimulated pre-transplant donor and recipient T cells. Instead of going to the commercial service, samples from a few later patients were sequenced in-house on an Illumina MiSeq and processed with MiXCR. A peak of at least 4% donor T cells among recipient peripheral blood mononuclear cells was the definition used for donor T cell macrochimerism. The cohort enrolled 24 intestinal transplant recipients including one retransplant, and a few patients lacking pretransplant specimens were excluded. After intestinal transplantation, graft-versus-host and host-versus-graft alloreactive T cell clones in the graft, circulation and bone marrow were tracked using bulk TCR-beta CDR3 sequencing.

Trimming accounts for 2 bases at V and 0 bases at J, while the number of junction bases matched to no gene is 4. Including the terminal cysteine and phenylalanine, the CDR3 comprises 16 residues. Only CDR3 DNA is held: 48 bases, read in frame from base 1. Taken from the germline V gene, the CDR1 and CDR2 loops are SGHAT and FQNNGV. Overall study results and their limits: GvH clones were detected in recipient bone marrow, and some of these GvH clones were observed earlier in ileal mucosa or blood, consistent with an intestinal mucosal origin. In patients with donor T cell macrochimerism, the allografts had high GvH to HvG T cell clonal ratios. Conclusions were limited by the relatively low number and heterogeneity of intestinal transplant patients. Early after transplant, peak levels of circulating GvH clones were associated with declines in HvG clones.

In the paper's terms, the time point label means: cells obtained before transplantation from donor or recipient. CD3+CD4+ and CD3+CD8+ populations were FACS-sorted from unstimulated pre-transplant donor and recipient cells taken from spleen or lymph nodes. The sequence joins TRBV11-2 to TRBJ2-7; TRBD2 fits 10 bases in the junction. The origin of this receptor is a human donor who was the organ donor for an intestinal transplant. Sample: unstimulated CD4+ T cells sorted from spleen or lymph node cells, taken before transplant. The nucleotide sequence is given as TGTGCCAGCAGCTTAACTAGCGGGGTAAGCTCCTACGAGCAGTACTTC. Its translation is CASSLTSGVSSYEQYF.